These 6 T cell receptor beta chains share one sample of origin, sequenced in a study of graft-versus-host responses after intestinal transplantation. Sequencing used immunoSEQ multiplex PCR; TCRdb keeps in-frame clones, though not all of them. The sample comprises about 110,000 clones, 85% to 95% of which are singletons, and 0.2% to 0.25% rests with the top ten. For these TCRs, the target antigens are not known. The source material was unstimulated CD4+ T cells sorted from spleen or lymph node cells, sampled before transplant. All receptors come from a human donor who was the organ donor for an intestinal transplant.

This clone was seen a few times. This chain uses TRBV2 with TRBJ1-4, with 9 bases fitting TRBD1. The trim removed 5 bases at V and 0 bases at J, leaving 4 bases unmatched. Germline CDR1 is SNHLY and CDR2 is FYNNEI. This CDR3 has 16 residues. This CDR3 reads CASSPTGGPTNEKLFF. The CDR3 coding sequence is TGTGCCAGCAGTCCTACAGGGGGCCCAACTAATGAAAAACTGTTTTTT.

The chain employs TRBV19 and TRBJ1-1, with a possible D match to TRBD1 (5 bases). The V gene's germline CDR1 is LNHDA and CDR2 SQIVND (reference sequence). The CDR3 extends over 13 amino acids. The V gene lost 4 bases and the J gene lost 5 bases, with 11 bases spanning the gap. The DNA for the CDR3 is TGTGCCAGTAGTACAACAGGATATACTGAAGCTTTCTTT. It specifies CASSTTGYTEAFF.

V usage is TRBV4-1 and J usage is TRBJ2-5; TRBD1 matches 7 bases. The CDR3 is made up of 16 amino acids. Germline CDR1 is MGHRA and CDR2 is YSYEKL. The junction had 12 bases not matched to a gene; V was cut back by 3 bases and J by 5 bases. CDR3 bases: TGCGCCAGCAGCCAGGGGAACCGGGACAGAAGGGAGACCCAGTACTTC. Translation gives CASSQGNRDRRETQYF.

J is TRBJ1-3 and V is TRBV19; no firm D call. CDR1 is LNHDA, CDR2 SQIVND, per germline (reference sequence). The CDR3 length is 14 residues. V was clipped by 3 bases and J by 0 bases, with 6 bases between them. The CDR3 loop is CASSIGSSGNTIYF. The DNA of the CDR3 is TGTGCCAGTAGTATTGGAAGCTCTGGAAACACCATATATTTT. The full variable domain, rest sourced from reference TRBV19 and TRBJ1-3, is DGGITQSPKYLFRKEGQNVTLSCEQNLNHDAMYWYRQDPGQGLRLIYYSQIVNDFQKGDIAEGYSVSREKKESFPLTVTSAQKNPTAFYLCASSIGSSGNTIYFGEGSWLTVV.

The J gene is TRBJ2-5, the V gene TRBV6-5, with 10 bases matching TRBD1. J lost 5 bases, V lost 4 bases, and 4 bases had no gene match. The germline V gene encodes CDR1 MNHEY and CDR2 SVGAGI. The CDR3 consists of 14 residues. CDR3 nucleotide sequence: TGTGCCAGCAGTTCGACAGGGGGCAGGGAGACCCAGTACTTC. This gives the protein CASSSTGGRETQYF.

The rearrangement joins TRBV5-1 to TRBJ2-3; perhaps TRBD1 as D (6 bases). CDR3 length: 14 amino acids. V shed 0 bases and J shed 5 bases, with 10 bases lying between them. The germline V gene encodes CDR1 SGHRS and CDR2 YFSETQ. CDR3 sequence reads: CASSLGQGIDTQYF. CDR3 coding DNA: TGCGCCAGCAGCTTGGGGCAGGGGATAGATACGCAGTATTTT.